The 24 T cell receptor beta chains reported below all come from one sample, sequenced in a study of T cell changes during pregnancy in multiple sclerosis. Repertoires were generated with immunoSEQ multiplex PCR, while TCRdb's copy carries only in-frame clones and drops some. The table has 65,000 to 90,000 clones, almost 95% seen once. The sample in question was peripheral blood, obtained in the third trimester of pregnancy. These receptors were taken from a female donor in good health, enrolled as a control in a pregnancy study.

This CDR3 is CASSLDGGTYEQYF. The CDR3, as DNA: TGTGCCAGCAGCTTAGATGGAGGCACCTACGAGCAGTACTTC. The chain couples TRBV7-2 to TRBJ2-7, with D tentatively TRBD2 (5 bases). The CDR3 spans 14 residues. Looked up from germline, CDR1 is SGHTA and CDR2 is FQGNSA. The V gene lost 1 base and the J gene lost 2 bases, with 9 bases spanning the gap. The whole variable domain, filled in from reference TRBV7-2 and TRBJ2-7, reads GAGVSQSPSNKVTEKGKDVELRCDPISGHTALYWYRQSLGQGLEFLIYFQGNSAPDKSGLPSDRFSAERTGGSVSTLTIQRTQQEDSAVYLCASSLDGGTYEQYFGPGTRLTVT.

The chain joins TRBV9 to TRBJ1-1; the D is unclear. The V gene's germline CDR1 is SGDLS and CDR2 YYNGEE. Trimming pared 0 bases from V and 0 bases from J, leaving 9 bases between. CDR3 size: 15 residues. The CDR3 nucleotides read TGTGCCAGCAGCGTAGGCCAGTCCCTGAACACTGAAGCTTTCTTT. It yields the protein CASSVGQSLNTEAFF.

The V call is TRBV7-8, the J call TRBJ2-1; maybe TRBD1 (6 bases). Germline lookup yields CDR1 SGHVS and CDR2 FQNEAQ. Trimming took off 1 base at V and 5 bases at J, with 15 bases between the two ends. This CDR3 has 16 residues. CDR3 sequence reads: CASSLVEGVINNEQFF. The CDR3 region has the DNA TGTGCCAGCAGCTTAGTAGAGGGGGTGATCAACAATGAGCAGTTCTTC. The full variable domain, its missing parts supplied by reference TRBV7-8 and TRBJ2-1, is GAGVSQSPRYKVAKRGQDVALRCDPISGHVSLFWYQQALGQGPEFLTYFQNEAQLDKSGLPSDRFFAERPEGSVSTLKIQRTQQEDSAVYLCASSLVEGVINNEQFFGPGTRLTVL.

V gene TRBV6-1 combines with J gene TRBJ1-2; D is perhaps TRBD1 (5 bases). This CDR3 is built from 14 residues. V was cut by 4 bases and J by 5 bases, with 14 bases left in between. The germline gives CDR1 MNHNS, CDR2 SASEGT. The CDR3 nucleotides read TGTGCCAGCAGTGCCCTGGAGGGGTTTTATGGCTACACCTTC. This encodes CASSALEGFYGYTF.

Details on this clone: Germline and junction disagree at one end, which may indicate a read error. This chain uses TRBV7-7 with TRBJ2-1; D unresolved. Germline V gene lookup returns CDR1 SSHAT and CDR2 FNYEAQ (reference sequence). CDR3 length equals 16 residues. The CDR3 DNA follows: TGTGCTAGCAGTCCCTTTCCTACACAGCCCTACAATGAGCAGTTCTTC. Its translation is CASSPFPTQPYNEQFF.

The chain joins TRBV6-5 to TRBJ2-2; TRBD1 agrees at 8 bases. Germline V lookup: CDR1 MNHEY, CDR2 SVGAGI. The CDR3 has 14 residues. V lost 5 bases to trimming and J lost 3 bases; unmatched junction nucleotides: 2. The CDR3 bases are TGTGCCAGCAGTGAGGGACAGGACACCGGGGAGCTGTTTTTT. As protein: CASSEGQDTGELFF.

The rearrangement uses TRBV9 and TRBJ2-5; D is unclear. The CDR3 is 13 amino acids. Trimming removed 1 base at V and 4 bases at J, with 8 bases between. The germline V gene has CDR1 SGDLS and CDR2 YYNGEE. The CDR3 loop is CASSVSYSETQYF. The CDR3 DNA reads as TGTGCCAGCAGCGTATCGTACTCAGAGACCCAGTACTTC.

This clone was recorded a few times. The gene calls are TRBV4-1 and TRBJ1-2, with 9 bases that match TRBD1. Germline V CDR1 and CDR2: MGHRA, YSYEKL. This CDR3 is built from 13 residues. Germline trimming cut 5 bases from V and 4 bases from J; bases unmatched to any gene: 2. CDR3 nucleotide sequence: TGCGCCAGCAGCGGACAGGGGACCTATGGCTACACCTTC. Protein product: CASSGQGTYGYTF.

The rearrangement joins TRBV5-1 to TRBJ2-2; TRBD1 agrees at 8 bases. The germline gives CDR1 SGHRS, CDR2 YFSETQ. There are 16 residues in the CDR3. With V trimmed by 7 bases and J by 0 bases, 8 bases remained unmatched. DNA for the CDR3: TGCGCCAGCTCTACCGGGACAGGCACGAACACCGGGGAGCTGTTTTTT. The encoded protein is CASSTGTGTNTGELFF.

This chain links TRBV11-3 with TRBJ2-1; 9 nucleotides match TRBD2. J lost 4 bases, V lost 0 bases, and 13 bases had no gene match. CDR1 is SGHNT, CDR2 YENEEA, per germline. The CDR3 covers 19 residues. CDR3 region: CASSLDQGSSGTIYNEQFF. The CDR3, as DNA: TGTGCCAGCAGCTTAGATCAGGGGTCTAGCGGGACAATTTACAATGAGCAGTTCTTC.

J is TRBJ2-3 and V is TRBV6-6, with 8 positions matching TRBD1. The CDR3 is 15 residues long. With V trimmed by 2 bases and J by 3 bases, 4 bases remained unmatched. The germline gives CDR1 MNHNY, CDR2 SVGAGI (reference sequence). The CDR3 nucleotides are TGTGCCAGCAGTTACCCAGGACAGGGAACAGATACGCAGTATTTT. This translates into CASSYPGQGTDTQYF.

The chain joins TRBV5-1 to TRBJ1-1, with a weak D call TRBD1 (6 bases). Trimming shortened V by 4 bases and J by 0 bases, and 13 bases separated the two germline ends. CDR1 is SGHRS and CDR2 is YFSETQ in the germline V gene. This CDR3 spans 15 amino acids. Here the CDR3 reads CASSPYGQLNTEAFF. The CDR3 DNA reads TGCGCCAGCAGCCCCTACGGACAGTTGAACACTGAAGCTTTCTTT.

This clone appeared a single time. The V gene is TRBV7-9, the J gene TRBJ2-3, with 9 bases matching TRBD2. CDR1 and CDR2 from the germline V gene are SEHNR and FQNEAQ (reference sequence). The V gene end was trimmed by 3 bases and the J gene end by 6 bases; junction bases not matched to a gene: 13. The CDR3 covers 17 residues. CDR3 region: CASSFGMRGGASDTQYF. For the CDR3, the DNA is TGTGCCAGCAGCTTCGGTATGCGCGGGGGGGCCTCGGATACGCAGTATTTT. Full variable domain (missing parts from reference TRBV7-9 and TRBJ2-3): DTGVSQNPRHKITKRGQNVTFRCDPISEHNRLYWYRQTLGQGPEFLTYFQNEAQLEKSRLLSDRFSAERPKGSFSTLEIQRTEQGDSAMYLCASSFGMRGGASDTQYFGPGTRLTVL.

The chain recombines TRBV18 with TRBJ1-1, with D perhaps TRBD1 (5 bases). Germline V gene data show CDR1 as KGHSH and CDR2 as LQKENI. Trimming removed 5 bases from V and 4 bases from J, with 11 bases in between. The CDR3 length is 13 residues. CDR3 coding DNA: TGTGCCAGCTCAGGGACGGGGGGCACTGAAGCTTTCTTT. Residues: CASSGTGGTEAFF.

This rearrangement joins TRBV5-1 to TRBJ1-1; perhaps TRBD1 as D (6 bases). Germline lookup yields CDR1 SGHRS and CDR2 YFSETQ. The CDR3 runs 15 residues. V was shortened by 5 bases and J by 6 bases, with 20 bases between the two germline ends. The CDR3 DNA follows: TGCGCCAGCAGTCTCGAGAACTACAGGGCTGCTGAAGCTTTCTTT. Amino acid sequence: CASSLENYRAAEAFF. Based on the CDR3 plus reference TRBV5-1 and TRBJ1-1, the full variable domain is KAGVTQTPRYLIKTRGQQVTLSCSPISGHRSVSWYQQTPGQGLQFLFEYFSETQRNKGNFPGRFSGRQFSNSRSEMNVSTLELGDSALYLCASSLENYRAAEAFFGQGTRLTVV.

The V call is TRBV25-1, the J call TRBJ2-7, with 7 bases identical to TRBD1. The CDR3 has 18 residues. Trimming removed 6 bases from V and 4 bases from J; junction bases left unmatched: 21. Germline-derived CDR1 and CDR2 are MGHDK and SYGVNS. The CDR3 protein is CASSEESFGTVLGYEQYF. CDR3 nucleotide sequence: TGTGCCAGCAGCGAAGAGAGTTTCGGGACAGTCTTAGGTTACGAGCAGTACTTC.

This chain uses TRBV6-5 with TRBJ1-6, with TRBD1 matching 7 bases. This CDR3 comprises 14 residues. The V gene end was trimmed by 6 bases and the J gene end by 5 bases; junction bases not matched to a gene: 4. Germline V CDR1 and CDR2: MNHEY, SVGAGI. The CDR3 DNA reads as TGTGCCAGCAGGATAGGGGGCAATAATTCACCCCTCCACTTT. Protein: CASRIGGNNSPLHF.

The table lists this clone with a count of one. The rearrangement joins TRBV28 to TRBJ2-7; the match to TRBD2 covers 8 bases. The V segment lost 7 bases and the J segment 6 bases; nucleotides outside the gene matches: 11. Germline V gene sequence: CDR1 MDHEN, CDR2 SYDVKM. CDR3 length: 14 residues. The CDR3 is CASKDGGRRSEQYF. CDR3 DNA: TGTGCCAGCAAGGATGGCGGGAGGCGGAGCGAGCAGTACTTC.

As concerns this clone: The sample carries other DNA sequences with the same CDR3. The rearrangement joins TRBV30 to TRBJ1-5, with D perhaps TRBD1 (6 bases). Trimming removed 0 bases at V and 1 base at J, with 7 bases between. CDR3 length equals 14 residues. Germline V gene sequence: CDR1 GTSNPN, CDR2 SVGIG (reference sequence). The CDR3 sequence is CAWSVQGSNQPQHF. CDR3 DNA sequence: TGTGCCTGGAGTGTACAGGGAAGCAATCAGCCCCAGCATTTT.

CDR3 region: CASSSRNKASGTDTQYF. The CDR3 nucleotides read TGTGCCAGCAGCTCCAGGAACAAGGCTAGCGGAACAGATACGCAGTATTTT. The V call is TRBV7-3, the J call TRBJ2-3; 7 nucleotides agree with TRBD2. The germline CDR1 and CDR2 sequences are SGHTA and FQGTGA. CDR3 size: 17 residues. The junction had 13 bases not matched to a gene; V was cut back by 4 bases and J by 3 bases. The full variable domain, with the rest looked up from reference TRBV7-3 and TRBJ2-3, is GAGVSQTPSNKVTEKGKYVELRCDPISGHTALYWYRQSLGQGPEFLIYFQGTGAADDSGLPNDRFFAVRPEGSVSTLKIQRTERGDSAVYLCASSSRNKASGTDTQYFGPGTRLTVL.

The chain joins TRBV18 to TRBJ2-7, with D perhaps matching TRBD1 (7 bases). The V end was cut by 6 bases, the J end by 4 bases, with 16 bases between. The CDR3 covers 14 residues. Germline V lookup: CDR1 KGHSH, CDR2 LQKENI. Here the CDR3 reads CASSRGQNDYEQYF. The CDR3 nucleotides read TGTGCCAGCTCGCGGGGACAGAATGATTACGAGCAGTACTTC.

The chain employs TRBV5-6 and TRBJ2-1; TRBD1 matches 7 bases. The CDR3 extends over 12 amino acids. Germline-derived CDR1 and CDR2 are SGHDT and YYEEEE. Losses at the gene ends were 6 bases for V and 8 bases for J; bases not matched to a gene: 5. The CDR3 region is CASNTGVDEQFF. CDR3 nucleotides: TGTGCCAGCAACACAGGGGTCGATGAGCAGTTCTTC.

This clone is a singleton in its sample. In nucleotides, the CDR3 is TGTGCCAGCAGTTGGGGCACTAGCGGCCCCTACGAGCAGTACTTC. Translated, it gives CASSWGTSGPYEQYF. The chain links TRBV27 to TRBJ2-7, with TRBD2 matching over 8 bases. V shed 4 bases and J 2 bases; nucleotides not matched to a gene: 7. Germline V gene lookup returns CDR1 MNHEY and CDR2 SMNVEV (reference sequence). The CDR3 has 15 residues.

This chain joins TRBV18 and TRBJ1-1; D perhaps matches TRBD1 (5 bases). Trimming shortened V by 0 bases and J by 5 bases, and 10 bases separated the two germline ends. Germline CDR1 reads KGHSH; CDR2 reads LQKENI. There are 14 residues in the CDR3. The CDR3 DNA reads TGTGCCAGCTCACCACCCCCAGGGCCGACTGAAGCTTTCTTT. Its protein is CASSPPPGPTEAFF.